One and the same sample provided the 26 T cell receptor beta chains below, sequenced in a study of OX40 agonist ivuxolimab in advanced cancers. The assay was immunoSEQ multiplex PCR, and TCRdb's table has in-frame clones only and misses some. The sample consists of 60,000 to 85,000 clones, around 85% of them appearing once. The sequencing here drew on CD4+ or CD8+ T cells sorted from blood, taken in a trial of the OX40 agonist ivuxolimab. These receptors all stem from an adult with an advanced solid tumor such as melanoma, head and neck, liver or kidney cancer.

The chain joins TRBV6-5 to TRBJ1-1; D not resolved. The CDR3 loop spans 16 amino acids. The germline V gene encodes CDR1 MNHEY and CDR2 SVGAGI. The V gene lost 0 bases and the J gene lost 0 bases, with 11 bases spanning the gap. This CDR3 reads CASSYSRVGVNTEAFF. The CDR3 DNA follows: TGTGCCAGCAGTTACTCGAGGGTAGGAGTGAACACTGAAGCTTTCTTT.

This sequence joins TRBV28 and TRBJ2-3; D is unresolved. Trimming took off 3 bases at V and 1 base at J, with 8 bases between the two ends. Germline lookup yields CDR1 MDHEN and CDR2 SYDVKM. This CDR3 has 14 residues. CDR3 coding DNA: TGTGCCAGCAGTTTCCCGCCGCGCACAGATACGCAGTATTTT. Translation: CASSFPPRTDTQYF.

This chain uses TRBV11-3 with TRBJ2-2; D is possibly TRBD1 (7 bases). CDR3 length equals 15 residues. The V and J ends lost 6 bases and 1 base respectively, with 12 bases between them. CDR1 and CDR2 from the germline V gene are SGHNT and YENEEA. The CDR3 is CASSPQGGNTGELFF. The CDR3 coding sequence is TGTGCCAGCAGTCCTCAGGGGGGGAACACCGGGGAGCTGTTTTTT.

The rearrangement links TRBV6-5 to TRBJ1-1; D not resolved. Deletions cut 9 bases from V and 0 bases from J, with 11 bases between. The V gene's germline CDR1 is MNHEY and CDR2 SVGAGI. The CDR3 extends over 13 amino acids. The CDR3 is CASRRGVNTEAFF. The CDR3 DNA reads TGTGCCAGTCGGAGAGGAGTGAACACTGAAGCTTTCTTT.

The rearrangement joins TRBV7-2 to TRBJ1-1; D gene uncertain. The length of the CDR3 is 14 residues. Per germline, CDR1 SGHTA and CDR2 FQGNSA. V lost 5 bases and J lost 1, with 11 bases in between. CDR3 coding DNA: TGTGCCAGCAGCGCCTCAAGGACGAACACTGAAGCTTTCTTT. Translated: CASSASRTNTEAFF.

The V gene is TRBV28, the J gene TRBJ2-3; TRBD2 agrees at 11 bases. V lost 3 bases, J lost 3 bases, and 8 bases stayed unmatched. Germline values: CDR1 MDHEN, CDR2 SYDVKM. The CDR3 runs to 17 residues. Here the CDR3 reads CASSFSGGAVKTDTQYF. The CDR3 DNA follows: TGTGCCAGCAGTTTTAGCGGGGGGGCCGTTAAGACAGATACGCAGTATTTT. The full variable domain, rest sourced from reference TRBV28 and TRBJ2-3, is DVKVTQSSRYLVKRTGEKVFLECVQDMDHENMFWYRQDPGLGLRLIYFSYDVKMKEKGDIPEGYSVSREKKERFSLILESASTNQTSMYLCASSFSGGAVKTDTQYFGPGTRLTVL.

The chain combines TRBV7-8 with TRBJ2-1; the D gene is possibly TRBD2 (6 bases). This CDR3 has 13 amino acids. The V and J ends lost 0 bases and 8 bases respectively, with 8 bases between them. Germline V lookup: CDR1 SGHVS, CDR2 FQNEAQ. In nucleotides, the CDR3 is TGTGCCAGCAGCTTAGCGGGGGGAGATGAGCAGTTCTTC. The encoded protein is CASSLAGGDEQFF.

This rearrangement joins TRBV11-1 to TRBJ1-2; TRBD1 agrees at 9 bases. J gave up 4 bases and V 6 bases, and 6 bases lay outside the gene matches. Per the germline V gene, CDR1 is SGHAT and CDR2 is FQDESV (reference sequence). The length of the CDR3 is 14 residues. The DNA for the CDR3 is TGTGCCAGCAGTCAAAGGACAGGGGCCTATGGCTACACCTTC. Its translation: CASSQRTGAYGYTF. The full variable domain, with the rest looked up from reference TRBV11-1 and TRBJ1-2, is EAEVAQSPRYKITEKSQAVAFWCDPISGHATLYWYRQILGQGPELLVQFQDESVVDDSQLPKDRFSAERLKGVDSTLKIQPAELGDSAMYLCASSQRTGAYGYTFGSGTRLTVV.

The V call is TRBV5-6, the J call TRBJ2-1, with 8 nucleotides matching TRBD2. With 5 bases clipped from V and 6 bases from J, the junction kept 16 bases outside the gene matches. This CDR3 has 17 residues. The germline CDR1 and CDR2 sequences are SGHDT and YYEEEE. The CDR3 loop reads CASRAAGLVERGNEQFF. CDR3 DNA: TGTGCCAGCAGGGCGGCGGGACTAGTGGAGAGGGGCAATGAGCAGTTCTTC. Complete variable domain (other parts from reference TRBV5-6 and TRBJ2-1): DAGVTQSPTHLIKTRGQQVTLRCSPKSGHDTVSWYQQALGQGPQFIFQYYEEEERQRGNFPDRFSGHQFPNYSSELNVNALLLGDSALYLCASRAAGLVERGNEQFFGPGTRLTVL.

This clone ranks as medium-sized (0.01 to 0.1%). The chain recombines TRBV6-1 with TRBJ2-2; unclear D gene. This CDR3 comprises 14 residues. Trimming took 7 bases from V and 1 from J, leaving 10 bases between them. The germline V gene encodes CDR1 MNHNS and CDR2 SASEGT. Here the CDR3 DNA reads TGTGCCAGCACCGCCCTTGTGAACACCGGGGAGCTGTTTTTT. It specifies CASTALVNTGELFF.

The table lists this clone with a count of one. The CDR3 DNA reads TGTGCCAGCAGCCTCCGCCGGGGGACTAGCGGTCAAAGAAGGGGCACCGGGGAGCTGTTTTTT. Encoded protein: CASSLRRGTSGQRRGTGELFF. This chain links TRBV4-2 with TRBJ2-2; 11 bases map to TRBD2. The germline V gene encodes CDR1 LGHNA and CDR2 YNFKEQ. Losses at the gene ends were 4 bases for V and 4 bases for J; bases not matched to a gene: 20. The CDR3 contains 21 residues.

The chain joins TRBV18 to TRBJ2-6; TRBD1 matches at 10 bases. V shed 4 bases and J 4 bases; nucleotides not matched to a gene: 7. The CDR3 length is 17 residues. Germline V gene lookup returns CDR1 KGHSH and CDR2 LQKENI. The CDR3 DNA reads as TGTGCCAGCTCACGGACGACAGGGGGCGCGGGGGCCAACGTCCTGACTTTC. Translated, it gives CASSRTTGGAGANVLTF.

This clone was detected only a few times. The chain recombines TRBV7-9 with TRBJ1-3; D is undetermined. V lost 10 bases to trimming and J lost 5 bases, with 9 bases between them. This CDR3 region has 11 residues. CDR1 is SEHNR and CDR2 is FQNEAQ in the germline V gene (reference sequence). CDR3 DNA: TGTGCCATCGACACACGAAACACCATATATTTT. This gives the protein CAIDTRNTIYF.

The rearrangement links TRBV30 to TRBJ1-2; no clear D gene. The germline V and J ends were trimmed by 3 bases and 4 bases, with 9 bases remaining between them. Germline lookup yields CDR1 GTSNPN and CDR2 SVGIG (reference sequence). This CDR3 has 12 amino acids. The CDR3 sequence: CAWRSQPYGYTF. The CDR3 DNA follows: TGTGCCTGGAGATCACAGCCCTATGGCTACACCTTC.

This rearrangement joins TRBV27 to TRBJ2-1; tentatively, D is TRBD2 (5 bases). The germline CDR1 and CDR2 sequences are MNHEY and SMNVEV (reference sequence). The CDR3 runs 15 residues. With 2 bases removed from V and 5 bases from J, the gap between germline ends came to 13 bases. Here the CDR3 DNA reads TGTGCCAGCAGTTTACAGCGGTCAGCTAACAATGAGCAGTTCTTC. This gives the protein CASSLQRSANNEQFF.

This clone was seen once. The genes are TRBV2 and TRBJ2-3, with 12 bases identical to TRBD2. In germline, CDR1 is SNHLY, CDR2 FYNNEI. This CDR3 has 15 amino acids. V was clipped by 5 bases and J by 6 bases; unmatched bases: 6. CDR3 in DNA: TGTGCCAGCAGTCCTTGGACTAGCGGGGTGGATACGCAGTATTTT. The encoded protein is CASSPWTSGVDTQYF.

J is TRBJ2-2 and V is TRBV4-2, with 10 bases that match TRBD2. CDR1 and CDR2 from the germline V gene are LGHNA and YNFKEQ. Trimming removed 2 bases from V and 4 bases from J; junction bases left unmatched: 4. The CDR3 is 16 residues long. As DNA, the CDR3 is TGTGCCAGCAGCCAACCAGCGGGAGGGGGCACCGGGGAGCTGTTTTTT. Protein product: CASSQPAGGGTGELFF.

The rearrangement joins TRBV27 to TRBJ2-1, with 7 bases lining up with TRBD2. Germline lookup yields CDR1 MNHEY and CDR2 SMNVEV (reference sequence). V lost 4 bases and J lost 6; bases outside the gene matches: 6. The CDR3 length is 14 residues. In DNA, the CDR3 is TGTGCCAGCAGTTCATGGACTAGAACCAATGAGCAGTTCTTC. Its translation: CASSSWTRTNEQFF.

The chain uses TRBV11-2 and TRBJ1-2, with D hard to call. Germline V lookup: CDR1 SGHAT, CDR2 FQNNGV. The CDR3 has 12 amino acids. Trimming took 5 bases from V and 2 from J, leaving 6 bases between them. CDR3 nucleotides: TGTGCCAGCAGCACAGAGAACTATGGCTACACCTTC. Translation: CASSTENYGYTF.

The chain employs TRBV7-3 and TRBJ2-3, with TRBD1 matching 10 bases. CDR1 SGHTA and CDR2 FQGTGA come from the germline V gene. The junction had 8 bases not matched to a gene; V was cut back by 5 bases and J by 3 bases. CDR3 length: 16 amino acids. This CDR3 reads CASSPLAGQGTDTQYF. DNA for the CDR3: TGTGCCAGCAGCCCACTGGCGGGACAGGGGACAGATACGCAGTATTTT.

The CDR3 bases are TGTGCCAGCAGTTTATCCACCAGGGGGCTAAACTATGGCTACACCTTC. Translated, it gives CASSLSTRGLNYGYTF. The chain combines TRBV27 with TRBJ1-2; 8 nucleotides align to TRBD1. Trimming removed 0 bases from V and 2 bases from J; junction bases left unmatched: 5. This CDR3 comprises 16 residues. Germline values: CDR1 MNHEY, CDR2 SMNVEV (reference sequence).

The chain links TRBV15 to TRBJ1-1; D not certain. The germline CDR1 and CDR2 sequences are LNHNV and YYDKDF (reference sequence). The CDR3 covers 14 residues. V gave up 0 bases and J gave up 1 base, with 6 bases separating them. The CDR3, as DNA: TGTGCCACCAGCAGAGATGGAGGGAACACTGAAGCTTTCTTT. As protein: CATSRDGGNTEAFF.

CDR3 sequence: CASSPQTIGNEQYF. Written as DNA, the CDR3 is TGCGCCAGCAGCCCCCAGACTATTGGGAACGAGCAGTACTTC. J is TRBJ2-7 and V is TRBV5-1, with D perhaps matching TRBD2 (5 bases). Germline CDR1 reads SGHRS; CDR2 reads YFSETQ. V was cut by 4 bases and J by 5 bases, with 16 bases left in between. CDR3 length: 14 residues.

In its sample, this clone was seen once. The genes are TRBV19 and TRBJ1-1; 7 nucleotides agree with TRBD1. Germline-derived CDR1 and CDR2 are LNHDA and SQIVND (reference sequence). The CDR3 spans 13 residues. With V trimmed by 3 bases and J by 5 bases, 3 bases remained unmatched. In nucleotides, the CDR3 is TGTGCCAGTAGTATGACACAGGGGACTGAAGCTTTCTTT. It is translated as CASSMTQGTEAFF.

The chain recombines TRBV4-2 with TRBJ1-5; D gene uncertain. The CDR3 is made up of 15 amino acids. V was trimmed by 4 bases and J by 0 bases, leaving 10 bases between them. Germline-derived CDR1 and CDR2 are LGHNA and YNFKEQ. The CDR3 region has the DNA TGTGCCAGCAGCCCGGAGGATTATAGCAATCAGCCCCAGCATTTT. Translated, it gives CASSPEDYSNQPQHF.

This clone was seen only once. The chain employs TRBV18 and TRBJ2-2; no clear D. This CDR3 has 17 amino acids. Germline V gives CDR1 KGHSH, CDR2 LQKENI. V lost 2 bases and J lost 5, with 18 bases in between. The CDR3 reads CASSPLSSLELTGELFF. The CDR3 DNA reads as TGTGCCAGCTCACCATTGTCGTCCCTGGAGCTAACCGGGGAGCTGTTTTTT.